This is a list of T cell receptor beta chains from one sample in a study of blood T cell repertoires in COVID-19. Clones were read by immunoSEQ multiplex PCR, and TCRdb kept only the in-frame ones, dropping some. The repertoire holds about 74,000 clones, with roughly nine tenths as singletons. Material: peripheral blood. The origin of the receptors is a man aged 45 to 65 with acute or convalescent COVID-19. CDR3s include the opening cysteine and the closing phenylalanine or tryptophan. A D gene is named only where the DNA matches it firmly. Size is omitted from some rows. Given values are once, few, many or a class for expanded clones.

DNA: TGTGCCAGCAGCTTAGGGACAGGGGGCCCTGAGACCCAGTACTTC; CDR3: CASSLGTGGPETQYF; size: -; J: TRBJ2-5; V: TRBV7-2; length: 15; D: TRBD1
DNA: TGTGCCAGCAGCCATCTTTCGGGGTGGGAGACCCAGTACTTC; CDR3: CASSHLSGWETQYF; size: -; J: TRBJ2-5; V: TRBV3-1/TRBV3-2; length: 14; D: -
DNA: TGCGCCAGCAGCTTGACGTCGGGCACAGGGTCAGGGGATACGCAGTATTTT; CDR3: CASSLTSGTGSGDTQYF; size: -; J: TRBJ2-3; V: TRBV5-1; length: 17; D: -
DNA: TGTGCCAGCAGCAAAACAGGGGGCGGCCCATATTTT; CDR3: CASSKTGGGPYF; size: once; J: TRBJ2-3; V: TRBV5-8; length: 12; D: TRBD1
DNA: TGTGCCAGCAGCTTAGGGGCGGGGGGTTCATACAATGAGCAGTTCTTC; CDR3: CASSLGAGGSYNEQFF; size: -; J: TRBJ2-1; V: TRBV7-6; length: 16; D: TRBD2
DNA: TGCGCCAGCAGCTTCCAGGGTGGTGAAGCTTTCTTT; CDR3: CASSFQGGEAFF; size: few; J: TRBJ1-1; V: TRBV5-1; length: 12; D: -
DNA: TGCGCCAGCAGCCAAGACCCTGCGGCGGTCGAGCAGTTCTTC; CDR3: CASSQDPAAVEQFF; size: -; J: TRBJ2-1; V: TRBV4-3; length: 14; D: -
DNA: TGCAGCGTTGACCCGACAGGGCTTGCCAAAAACATTCAGTACTTC; CDR3: CSVDPTGLAKNIQYF; size: once; J: TRBJ2-4; V: TRBV29-1; length: 15; D: TRBD1
DNA: TGTGCCAGCAGGCCGGACACAACATCCTACGAGCAGTACTTC; CDR3: CASRPDTTSYEQYF; size: once; J: TRBJ2-7; V: TRBV6-5; length: 14; D: -
DNA: TGTGCTGAAGTTGACCTTCAGGGACAGGGGGCTGCTATTACCGGGGAGCTGTTTTTT; CDR3: CAEVDLQGQGAAITGELFF; size: -; J: TRBJ2-2; V: TRBV27; length: 19; D: TRBD1
DNA: TGTGCCAGTAGTCAACAGGGTTGGGAGACCCAGTACTTC; CDR3: CASSQQGWETQYF; size: -; J: TRBJ2-5; V: TRBV19; length: 13; D: -
DNA: TGTGCCAGCACCGGACAGGCAAACACCGGGGAGCTGTTTTTT; CDR3: CASTGQANTGELFF; size: -; J: TRBJ2-2; V: TRBV2; length: 14; D: TRBD1
DNA: TGCGCCAGCAGCCAAGGCTCCCAGACAAGTCAGCATTTT; CDR3: CASSQGSQTSQHF; size: -; J: TRBJ1-5; V: TRBV4-1; length: 13; D: -
DNA: TGTGCCAGCAGTGAAGCTGGACAGGGAAACACCATATATTTT; CDR3: CASSEAGQGNTIYF; size: -; J: TRBJ1-3; V: TRBV6-1; length: 14; D: -
DNA: TGTGCCAGCAGCACAGGTGGGACAGGGCGATATCAGCCCCAGCATTTT; CDR3: CASSTGGTGRYQPQHF; size: -; J: TRBJ1-5; V: TRBV7-8; length: 16; D: TRBD1
DNA: TGTGCCCGCAGCCCGCGGGGGGGGTTGGAGACCGGGGAGCTGTTTTTT; CDR3: CARSPRGGLETGELFF; size: -; J: TRBJ2-2; V: TRBV5-5; length: 16; D: TRBD2
DNA: TGTGCCAGCAGCTTAGATTGGGGACTACCCCGGGAGACCTCCGGGGAGCTGTTTTTT; CDR3: CASSLDWGLPRETSGELFF; size: -; J: TRBJ2-2; V: TRBV11-2; length: 19; D: TRBD2
DNA: TGTGCCAGCAGCGCAGCAGGGGGCCATCAGCCCCAGCATTTT; CDR3: CASSAAGGHQPQHF; size: -; J: TRBJ1-5; V: TRBV9; length: 14; D: TRBD1
DNA: TGTGCCAGCAGTGGGGGACTAGCGGGAGTGGATGAGCAGTTCTTC; CDR3: CASSGGLAGVDEQFF; size: -; J: TRBJ2-1; V: TRBV27; length: 15; D: TRBD2
DNA: TGTGCCAGTTCCCAACGAGGGGGACATAACGAGCAGTACTTC; CDR3: CASSQRGGHNEQYF; size: once; J: TRBJ2-7; V: TRBV27; length: 14; D: -
DNA: TGTGCCAGCAGCCTCGACACCTATGGCTACACCTTC; CDR3: CASSLDTYGYTF; size: -; J: TRBJ1-2; V: TRBV11-1; length: 12; D: -
DNA: TGTGCCAGCAGTCCATCGGGCCGTAGCGGGAGGTATGACACCGGGGAGCTGTTTTTT; CDR3: CASSPSGRSGRYDTGELFF; size: -; J: TRBJ2-2; V: TRBV28; length: 19; D: TRBD2
DNA: TGTGCCAGCAGCCCCGAGCGGGACCTCACCGGGAATGAGCAGTTCTTC; CDR3: CASSPERDLTGNEQFF; size: -; J: TRBJ2-1; V: TRBV7-3; length: 16; D: TRBD2
DNA: TGTGCCAGCAGCCCACGTCAGGGAGGCTATGGCTACACCTTC; CDR3: CASSPRQGGYGYTF; size: -; J: TRBJ1-2; V: TRBV5-8; length: 14; D: -
DNA: TGTGCCAGTAGTATAGTAGACAGTTACAATGAGCAGTTCTTC; CDR3: CASSIVDSYNEQFF; size: few; J: TRBJ2-1; V: TRBV19; length: 14; D: -
DNA: TGTGCCAGCTCATTCAGGGTAGGCGAGACCCAGTACTTC; CDR3: CASSFRVGETQYF; size: -; J: TRBJ2-5; V: TRBV18; length: 13; D: -
DNA: TGTGCCATCAGTGAGTCGGGGCCCTTAGGGTATGGCTACACCTTC; CDR3: CAISESGPLGYGYTF; size: -; J: TRBJ1-2; V: TRBV10-3; length: 15; D: -
DNA: TGCAGCGTCGACGCGGGACAGGGGTTGGGTACGCAGTATTTT; CDR3: CSVDAGQGLGTQYF; size: -; J: TRBJ2-3; V: TRBV29-1; length: 14; D: TRBD1
DNA: TGTGCCTGGACGGACAATTCCTACGAGCAGTACTTC; CDR3: CAWTDNSYEQYF; size: -; J: TRBJ2-7; V: TRBV30; length: 12; D: -
DNA: TGTGCCAGCAGCCAAGAGGGCACTAGCGGGGGAACTTCTAGCACAGATACGCAGTATTTT; CDR3: CASSQEGTSGGTSSTDTQYF; size: -; J: TRBJ2-3; V: TRBV4-2; length: 20; D: TRBD2
DNA: TGTGCCAGCAGCTCCACTAGCGGGAGATTGGATACGCAGTATTTT; CDR3: CASSSTSGRLDTQYF; size: -; J: TRBJ2-3; V: TRBV7-9; length: 15; D: TRBD2
DNA: TGTGCCAGCAGTCGACAGGGGGGCTACGAGCAGTACTTC; CDR3: CASSRQGGYEQYF; size: once; J: TRBJ2-7; V: TRBV12-3/TRBV12-4; length: 13; D: TRBD1
DNA: TGTGCCAGCAGGGAGGGACAGGGTGGCCCTGAAGCTTTCTTT; CDR3: CASREGQGGPEAFF; size: -; J: TRBJ1-1; V: TRBV6-5; length: 14; D: TRBD1
DNA: TGTGCCAGCAGGACCGACACCGGGACCTACGAGCAGTACTTC; CDR3: CASRTDTGTYEQYF; size: -; J: TRBJ2-7; V: TRBV2; length: 14; D: -
DNA: TGTGCCAGTAGTGACAGATACAATCAGCCCCAGCATTTT; CDR3: CASSDRYNQPQHF; size: -; J: TRBJ1-5; V: TRBV19; length: 13; D: -
DNA: TGTGCCAGCAGCGCGGACAGGAGCTCCTACAATGAGCAGTTCTTC; CDR3: CASSADRSSYNEQFF; size: -; J: TRBJ2-1; V: TRBV3-1/TRBV3-2; length: 15; D: TRBD1
DNA: TGTGCCAGCGACTATTATAGCAATCAGCCCCAGCATTTT; CDR3: CASDYYSNQPQHF; size: -; J: TRBJ1-5; V: TRBV28; length: 13; D: -
DNA: TGCGCCAGCAGCCAAGAACCGGCCGGCAGGCCAACTAATGAAAAACTGTTTTTT; CDR3: CASSQEPAGRPTNEKLFF; size: -; J: TRBJ1-4; V: TRBV4-1; length: 18; D: -
DNA: TGTGCCACCAGCAACACCTACGGCCCTCAGGTTGGGCTTGGCTACACCTTC; CDR3: CATSNTYGPQVGLGYTF; size: -; J: TRBJ1-2; V: TRBV15; length: 17; D: -
DNA: TGCGCCAGCAGCTTGGAAGGCAGGGTTAAAGCAGATACGCAGTATTTT; CDR3: CASSLEGRVKADTQYF; size: -; J: TRBJ2-3; V: TRBV5-1; length: 16; D: -
DNA: TGTGCCAGCAGCCATTATACGGACAGGGGATACAATGAGCAGTTCTTC; CDR3: CASSHYTDRGYNEQFF; size: once; J: TRBJ2-1; V: TRBV2; length: 16; D: TRBD1
DNA: TGTGCCAGCAGCCCCAACCAGGGATCCCTCTCCTACGAGCAGTACTTC; CDR3: CASSPNQGSLSYEQYF; size: -; J: TRBJ2-7; V: TRBV9; length: 16; D: -
DNA: TGTGCCAGCAGCTTAGGGTACGGGATGGGCACAGATACGCAGTATTTT; CDR3: CASSLGYGMGTDTQYF; size: -; J: TRBJ2-3; V: TRBV13; length: 16; D: -
DNA: TGTGCCAGCAGCCAGCTTATTCGGGACAGAACCTACAATGAGCAGTTCTTC; CDR3: CASSQLIRDRTYNEQFF; size: once; J: TRBJ2-1; V: TRBV4-2; length: 17; D: TRBD1
DNA: TGTGCCAGCAGCCAAGGGCCCGGGACTAGCGGGGGAATCACAGATACGCAGTATTTT; CDR3: CASSQGPGTSGGITDTQYF; size: -; J: TRBJ2-3; V: TRBV3-1/TRBV3-2; length: 19; D: TRBD2
DNA: TGTGCCAGCTCAAGCACAGGGGGATTCAATCAGCCCCAGCATTTT; CDR3: CASSSTGGFNQPQHF; size: -; J: TRBJ1-5; V: TRBV18; length: 15; D: TRBD1
DNA: TGTGCCTGGAGCCCTAATCAGGGAAGGGTTGGAGCTTTCTTT; CDR3: CAWSPNQGRVGAFF; size: -; J: TRBJ1-1; V: TRBV30; length: 14; D: -
DNA: TGTGCCACCGGGTCGAGCGGGAGTTACCAAGAGACCCAGTACTTC; CDR3: CATGSSGSYQETQYF; size: once; J: TRBJ2-5; V: TRBV10-3; length: 15; D: TRBD2
DNA: TGTGCCAGCAGTAGGGACAGGAACACTTATGGCTACACCTTC; CDR3: CASSRDRNTYGYTF; size: -; J: TRBJ1-2; V: TRBV6-5; length: 14; D: TRBD1